This T cell receptor beta chain was identified during a study of technical replicates of blood from several donors (TCRdb year 2017). Receptor libraries were prepared by the immunoSEQ multiplex PCR assay. TCRdb retrieved this table from immuneACCESS and kept in-frame rearrangements only. Not all clones are present; in checked studies, unresolved V genes account for under half, and no reason is known for the remainder. This sample is represented by tens of thousands of clones; approximately 90% of them were singletons. 4.6% of the sample lies in the top ten. The V end gives up 3 bases and the J end 7 bases, leaving 6 bases in the junction not matched to a gene. The CDR3 has 14 amino acids, counting the end cysteine and phenylalanine. Just the 42-base CDR3 DNA is kept, in frame starting at base 1. The germline V gene specifies MGHDK as CDR1 and SYGVNS as CDR2. Remarks on this clone: Its specific antigen is unknown. One base away there is no much larger clone; base qualities are not given.

This sequence originates from a human donor in good health. Some clones in this sample may be carry-over from other donors' samples. Recombination linked TRBV25-1 to TRBJ2-1; 7 bases in the middle match TRBD1. The sequenced sample was PBMCs. The DNA is TGTGCCAGCAGTGAGACAGGGAGTAAGAATGAGCAGTTCTTC. The resulting protein is CASSETGSKNEQFF.